These 27 T cell receptor beta chains came from one sample sequenced in a study of molecular identifiers for immune sequencing clone quantification. TCRdb passed the PCR reads through MiXCR, listing each CDR3 protein once. The sample has approximately 590,000 distinct CDR3 sequences; less than 30% are singletons. Sequenced: naive CD8+ T cells from blood, with Jurkat cell RNA spiked in. Regarding subset: FACS-sorted CD8+CD4-CCR7+CD45RA+ naive T cells. The receptors were sampled from a human donor in good health. Some libraries in this study had Jurkat cell RNA spiked in.

Notes on this clonotype: A read error may explain this, as a much larger clone is one base away. The chain carries TRBV5-8 and TRBJ2-5, with 8 bases matching TRBD1. This CDR3 is 16 amino acids long. The V and J ends lost 2 bases and 7 bases, in that order; junction bases with no gene match: 13. CDR1 SGHTS and CDR2 YDEGEE come from the germline V gene. The CDR3 DNA sequence: TGTGCCAGCAGCTTTGATCAGGGAGGACAGGGAGGGACCCAGTACTTC. Amino acid sequence: CASSFDQGGQGGTQYF.

On this clonotype: A much larger clonotype is one base distant, so this may be a read error. This CDR3 fails to terminate in the conserved phenylalanine or tryptophan, so it likely reflects a read error. The V and J genes are TRBV6-5 and TRBJ2-7, with 10 positions matching TRBD1. With 5 bases clipped from V and 3 bases from J, the junction kept 10 bases outside the gene matches. Per germline, CDR1 MNHEY and CDR2 SVGAGI. CDR3 length: 16 residues. CDR3 protein: CASSISAGTGVYEQYI. The CDR3, as DNA: TGTGCCAGCAGTATATCGGCCGGGACAGGGGTCTACGAGCAGTACATC.

This clonotype was detected many times. The CDR3 DNA reads TGTGCCTGGTCCCTTGGCGGGGAGACCCAGTACTTC. Its protein is CAWSLGGETQYF. The chain joins TRBV30 to TRBJ2-5; tentatively, D is TRBD2 (5 bases). V was trimmed by 5 bases and J by 5 bases, leaving 12 bases between them. Germline CDR1 reads GTSNPN; CDR2 reads SVGIG (reference sequence). The CDR3 runs to 12 residues.

This clonotype has only a few counts. The chain couples TRBV2 to TRBJ2-3, with a weak D call TRBD2 (7 bases). This CDR3 has 16 amino acids. Trimming removed 7 bases from V and 0 bases from J, with 17 bases in between. Germline V gene lookup returns CDR1 SNHLY and CDR2 FYNNEI. The CDR3 region has the DNA TGTGCCAGCACGGAGGGGGGGCGAACTAGCACAGATACGCAGTATTTT. Its translation is CASTEGGRTSTDTQYF.

Of note for this clonotype: At one end, the junction sequence differs from germline, possibly due to a read error. CDR3 DNA: TGTGCCTGGAGTGTCACGCCCACAGATACGCAGTGTTTT. This encodes CAWSVTPTDTQCF. The rearrangement uses TRBV30 and TRBJ2-3; D is undetermined. The CDR3 has 13 amino acids. The germline V gene encodes CDR1 GTSNPN and CDR2 SVGIG (reference sequence).

This sequence joins TRBV6-5 and TRBJ2-3; D is unclear. Germline CDR1 reads MNHEY; CDR2 reads SVGAGI. The CDR3 contains 13 residues. V lost 8 bases and J 2 bases, leaving 11 bases between the germline ends. DNA of the CDR3: TGTGCCAGCTCAATCAGATACACAGATACGCAGTATTTT. This encodes CASSIRYTDTQYF.

This clonotype was recorded at least ten times. The gene calls are TRBV20-1 and TRBJ1-5; the D gene is possibly TRBD1 (6 bases). The germline V and J ends were trimmed by 5 bases and 5 bases, with 16 bases remaining between them. Germline V gene data show CDR1 as DFQATT and CDR2 as SNEGSKA (reference sequence). The CDR3 is made up of 14 amino acids. CDR3 DNA sequence: TGCAGTGCTTCCCTAACAGGGAAACATCAGCCCCAGCATTTT. This translates into CSASLTGKHQPQHF.

J is TRBJ2-2 and V is TRBV6-4; perhaps TRBD2 as D (6 bases). From germline, CDR1 is MRHNA and CDR2 SNTAGT. The V end lost 2 bases, the J end lost 4 bases, and 8 bases lay between the germline ends. The CDR3 runs to 14 residues. The chain's CDR3 is CASSDRRGTGELFF. DNA for the CDR3: TGTGCCAGCAGTGACAGGAGGGGCACCGGGGAGCTGTTTTTT.

The chain couples TRBV6-5 to TRBJ2-1; 8 nucleotides align to TRBD1. The CDR3 contains 16 residues. Germline V lookup: CDR1 MNHEY, CDR2 SVGAGI. The V segment lost 5 bases and the J segment 5 bases; nucleotides outside the gene matches: 11. Here the CDR3 reads CASSPWGQVLHNEQFF. CDR3 nucleotide sequence: TGTGCCAGCAGTCCCTGGGGACAGGTCCTCCACAATGAGCAGTTCTTC.

This clonotype was seen more than once but under ten times. Relative to the germline gene, one junction end is altered; a read error may explain this. The rearrangement uses TRBV7-9 and TRBJ2-7; 9 nucleotides match TRBD1. From germline, CDR1 is SEHNR and CDR2 FQNEAQ (reference sequence). CDR3 size: 15 residues. The CDR3 nucleotides are TGTGTCAGCAGCCTCGGGACAGGGCCTTCCTACGAGCAGTACTTC. This encodes CVSSLGTGPSYEQYF.

At least ten counts were recorded for this clonotype. The genes are TRBV6-5 and TRBJ1-1; D gene unclear. There are 13 residues in the CDR3. V was pared by 0 bases and J by 4 bases, with 6 bases between. Germline loops: CDR1 MNHEY, CDR2 SVGAGI. The CDR3 DNA sequence: TGTGCCAGCAGTTACTCTGCCTTCACTGAAGCTTTCTTT. Translation: CASSYSAFTEAFF.

This clonotype was observed at least ten times. The J gene is TRBJ1-2, the V gene TRBV2; 7 nucleotides agree with TRBD1. The length of the CDR3 is 17 residues. The V gene's germline CDR1 is SNHLY and CDR2 FYNNEI. After removal of 6 bases from V and 3 bases from J, the junction contained 16 bases not matched to a gene. The CDR3 is CASSSSSTGYVDYGYTF. The CDR3 DNA reads TGTGCCAGCAGCTCCTCCTCGACAGGGTACGTCGACTATGGCTACACCTTC. Using reference TRBV2 and TRBJ1-2 for the parts outside the CDR3, the full variable domain is EPEVTQTPSHQVTQMGQEVILRCVPISNHLYFYWYRQILGQKVEFLVSFYNNEISEKSEIFDDQFSVERPDGSNFTLKIRSTKLEDSAMYFCASSSSSTGYVDYGYTFGSGTRLTVV.

This clonotype was counted a few times. The chain carries TRBV9 and TRBJ2-7; 11 nucleotides align to TRBD2. CDR3 length: 16 residues. Trimming cost V 3 bases and J 4 bases; bases outside gene matches: 9. The V gene's germline CDR1 is SGDLS and CDR2 YYNGEE. CDR3 in amino acids: CASSGGVTSGSYEQYF. CDR3 nucleotides: TGTGCCAGCAGCGGAGGGGTTACTAGCGGGAGTTACGAGCAGTACTTC.

This clonotype was counted a few times. The V and J genes are TRBV9 and TRBJ1-2; D might be TRBD1 (5 bases). The V end lost 0 bases, the J end lost 0 bases, and 18 bases lay between the germline ends. Germline CDR1 reads SGDLS; CDR2 reads YYNGEE. CDR3 length: 18 residues. The CDR3 DNA follows: TGTGCCAGCAGCGTAGGTTTCTTGGGGACGGAAGCTAACTATGGCTACACCTTC. It translates to CASSVGFLGTEANYGYTF.

This chain links TRBV27 with TRBJ2-7; 9 positions match TRBD1. Germline loops: CDR1 MNHEY, CDR2 SMNVEV (reference sequence). Trimming removed 5 bases from V and 5 bases from J; junction bases left unmatched: 13. This CDR3 comprises 16 residues. In DNA, the CDR3 is TGTGCCAGCAGTCCTCAAGCCGGGACAGGGTACGACGAGCAGTACTTC. This translates into CASSPQAGTGYDEQYF.

The chain recombines TRBV19 with TRBJ2-1; 9 bases match TRBD1. Unmatched junction bases numbered 9, after V lost 3 bases and J lost 3 bases. The CDR3 totals 17 residues. CDR1 is LNHDA, CDR2 SQIVND, per germline (reference sequence). CDR3 region: CASSMSSGDRVYNEQFF. The CDR3 DNA follows: TGTGCCAGTAGTATGTCCTCCGGGGACAGGGTCTACAATGAGCAGTTCTTC.

A remark on this clonotype: This may be a read error, as it is one base from a much larger clone. This chain connects TRBV4-2 to TRBJ2-7; D remains unclear. The germline V gene has CDR1 LGHNA and CDR2 YNFKEQ. This CDR3 is built from 14 residues. V was clipped by 4 bases and J by 2 bases, with 12 bases between them. CDR3 bases: TGTGCCAGCAGCCGAGAAAATTCAGCCTACGAGCAGTACTTC. This gives the protein CASSRENSAYEQYF.

This clonotype was seen repeatedly, ten times or more. This sequence joins TRBV4-1 and TRBJ1-6, with no clear D. V dropped 4 bases and J dropped 0 bases, with 7 bases sitting between them. This CDR3 is built from 15 residues. Germline V gives CDR1 MGHRA, CDR2 YSYEKL. The CDR3 sequence is CASSLSTSYNSPLHF. In DNA form, the CDR3 reads TGCGCCAGCAGCCTTTCGACCTCCTATAATTCACCCCTCCACTTT.

Concerning this clonotype: Possible read error: a much larger clone is one base away. The CDR3 does not end in the conserved phenylalanine or tryptophan, so this is likely a read error. The chain carries TRBV13 and TRBJ2-7; possibly TRBD2 for D (5 bases). This CDR3 has 13 amino acids. Germline V gene sequence: CDR1 PRHDT, CDR2 FYEKMQ (reference sequence). V was clipped by 3 bases and J by 2 bases, with 8 bases between them. The CDR3 region is CASSFGDAYEQYL. The CDR3 nucleotides are TGTGCCAGCAGCTTCGGGGATGCCTACGAGCAGTACCTC.

This clonotype was recorded only once. The chain has TRBV11-3 and TRBJ2-3, with 12 bases that match TRBD2. Germline CDR1 and CDR2: SGHNT and YENEEA. This CDR3 has 16 amino acids. The trim removed 8 bases at V and 6 bases at J, leaving 12 bases unmatched. Here the CDR3 DNA reads TGTGCCAGCTCGGGGGATCTAGCGGGAGGGCATGATACGCAGTATTTT. It encodes CASSGDLAGGHDTQYF.

This clonotype has only a few counts. The rearrangement links TRBV19 to TRBJ1-2, with a weak D call TRBD1 (6 bases). Trimming removed 8 bases from V and 8 bases from J, with 24 bases in between. This CDR3 is built from 15 residues. Germline-derived CDR1 and CDR2 are LNHDA and SQIVND (reference sequence). The CDR3 DNA is TGTGCCAGTGGGCCCACGACAGGACCCGCTGTCGGCTACACCTTC. Translation gives CASGPTTGPAVGYTF.

A note on this clonotype: Since a much larger clone is just one base distant, this may be a read error. The chain is built from TRBV11-2 and TRBJ2-3; tentative D call: TRBD1 (6 bases). Germline lookup yields CDR1 SGHAT and CDR2 FQNNGV. This CDR3 is built from 15 residues. CDR3: CASSLGGFSTDTEYF. Written as DNA, the CDR3 is TGTGCCAGCAGCCTAGGGGGATTTAGCACAGATACGGAGTATTTT. Drawing the rest from reference TRBV11-2 and TRBJ2-3, the complete variable domain is EAGVAQSPRYKIIEKRQSVAFWCNPISGHATLYWYQQILGQGPKLLIQFQNNGVVDDSQLPKDRFSAERLKGVDSTLKIQPAKLEDSAVYLCASSLGGFSTDTEYFGPGTRLTVL.

In this sample, this clonotype turned up many times. The rearrangement links TRBV7-9 to TRBJ2-3; 10 bases align to TRBD1. From germline, CDR1 is SEHNR and CDR2 FQNEAQ (reference sequence). V lost 3 bases to trimming and J lost 4 bases; unmatched junction nucleotides: 7. CDR3 size: 16 residues. CDR3: CASSFRQGARADTQYF. The CDR3 region has the DNA TGTGCCAGCAGCTTCCGACAGGGGGCAAGGGCAGATACGCAGTATTTT.

This clonotype was seen only a few times. This sequence joins TRBV7-9 and TRBJ1-2; D call uncertain. The CDR3 is 14 residues long. V was cut by 3 bases and J by 0 bases, with 8 bases left in between. CDR1 is SEHNR, CDR2 FQNEAQ, per germline (reference sequence). CDR3 region: CASSLGLANYGYTF. CDR3 in DNA: TGTGCCAGCAGCTTGGGCTTAGCTAACTATGGCTACACCTTC.

This clonotype has a handful of counts. This chain joins TRBV19 and TRBJ1-1; D not certain. Trimming cost V 3 bases and J 0 bases, with 8 bases left between them. The length of the CDR3 is 14 residues. Germline loops: CDR1 LNHDA, CDR2 SQIVND (reference sequence). The CDR3 DNA reads TGTGCCAGTAGTATGCTTGGAGTGAACACTGAAGCTTTCTTT. Translation: CASSMLGVNTEAFF.

At least ten counts were recorded for this clonotype. The chain carries TRBV12-3 or TRBV12-4 and TRBJ2-4, with D perhaps matching TRBD1 (6 bases). This CDR3 has 17 residues. V was cut by 7 bases and J by 2 bases, with 21 bases left in between. CDR3 residues: CASTTSGEQGSKNIQYF. In DNA form, the CDR3 reads TGTGCCAGCACCACTTCCGGGGAACAGGGCTCCAAAAACATTCAGTACTTC.

A note on this clonotype: This clone may be a read error of a much larger clone one base away. V is TRBV20-1 and J is TRBJ2-7; 8 bases agree with TRBD2. Germline assignment: CDR1 DFQATT and CDR2 SNEGSKA (reference sequence). The trim removed 7 bases at V and 9 bases at J, leaving 14 bases unmatched. CDR3 length: 13 amino acids. This CDR3 reads CSVRQRGAGGQYF. The CDR3 coding sequence is TGCAGTGTCCGTCAGCGGGGCGCGGGGGGGCAGTACTTC.